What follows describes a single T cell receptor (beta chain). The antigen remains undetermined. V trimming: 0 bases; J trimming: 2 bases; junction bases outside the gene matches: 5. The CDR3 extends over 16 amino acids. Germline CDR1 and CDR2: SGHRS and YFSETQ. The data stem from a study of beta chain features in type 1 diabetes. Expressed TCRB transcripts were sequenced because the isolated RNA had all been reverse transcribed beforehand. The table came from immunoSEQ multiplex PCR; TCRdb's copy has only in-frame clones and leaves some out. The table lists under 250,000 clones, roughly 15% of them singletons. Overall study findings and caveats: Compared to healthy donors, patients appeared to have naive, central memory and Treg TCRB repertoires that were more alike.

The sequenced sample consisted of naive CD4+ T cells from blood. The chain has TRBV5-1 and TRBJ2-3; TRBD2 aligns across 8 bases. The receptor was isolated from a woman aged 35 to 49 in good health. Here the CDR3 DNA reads TGCGCCAGCAGCTTGGTTAGCGGGGCATACACAGATACGCAGTATTTT. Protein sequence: CASSLVSGAYTDTQYF.